This TCR beta chain was sequenced for a study of shared clonotypes between healthy human individuals. Study at large: Three CD4 naive, three CD4 memory, two CD8 naive and one CD8 memory plate were used per donor. Study-level findings and limits: The naive CD4 repertoires of a handful of donors were compared, and about 5% of clonotypes were shared.

Sequenced by immunoSEQ multiplex PCR; TCRdb stores in-frame clones only, minus some. The sample lists roughly 2.6 million clones, over 85% occurring once. Worth noting for this clone: What it binds is not known.

The specimen was naive CD4+ T cells sorted from blood. Specified subset: CD45RA+ positively selected. This TCR was sampled from a man aged 18 to 30 in good health.

CDR3 residues: CAWSALEYTGELFF. CDR3 in DNA: TGTGCCTGGAGTGCGCTGGAATACACCGGGGAGCTGTTTTTT. The chain links TRBV30 to TRBJ2-2; D not resolved. V was shortened by 1 base and J by 3 bases, with 9 bases between the two germline ends. This CDR3 contains 14 residues. Germline V CDR1 and CDR2: GTSNPN, SVGIG (reference sequence).